The 12 T cell receptor beta chains below come from one sample, sequenced in a study of T cell repertoires in cytomegalovirus infection. TCRdb recomputed calls from the reads with MiXCR, one row per CDR3 protein. The data hold about 460,000 distinct CDR3 sequences, with over 9% observed a single time. The sample was PBMCs. These receptors were collected from a human donor in good health (CMV status not recorded). Some clones in this sample may be carry-over from other donors' samples.

This clonotype occurred many times. The rearrangement joins TRBV7-9 to TRBJ1-5; D is unclear. V was cut by 2 bases and J by 4 bases, with 6 bases left in between. Germline CDR1 is SEHNR and CDR2 is FQNEAQ (reference sequence). The CDR3 length is 13 residues. CDR3 in DNA: TGTGCCAGCAGCTTATGGGATAATCAGCCCCAGCATTTT. It is translated as CASSLWDNQPQHF.

This clonotype showed up many times. The chain is built from TRBV12-5 and TRBJ1-2; D gene unclear. The CDR3 consists of 14 residues. Per germline, CDR1 LGHNT and CDR2 FRNRAP. Between the trimmed V and J ends, which lost 1 base and 5 bases, there was a span of 11 bases. The DNA for the CDR3 is TGTGCTAGTGGTTTGGGACGGAGTTTTTATGGCTACACCTTC. It codes for CASGLGRSFYGYTF.

Ten or more counts support this clonotype. V usage is TRBV2 and J usage is TRBJ2-7, with 8 bases that match TRBD2. Germline-derived CDR1 and CDR2 are SNHLY and FYNNEI. The CDR3 is made up of 14 amino acids. The V segment lost 4 bases and the J segment 7 bases; nucleotides outside the gene matches: 9. The CDR3 nucleotides read TGTGCCAGCAGTGGGGAAGCGGGAGCGGGGGAGCAGTACTTC. Its translation: CASSGEAGAGEQYF.

Ten or more counts support this clonotype. The V and J genes are TRBV5-1 and TRBJ1-4; D not certain. This CDR3 region has 15 residues. Germline loops: CDR1 SGHRS, CDR2 YFSETQ. Trimming took 1 base from V and 10 from J, leaving 17 bases between them. The CDR3 nucleotides read TGCGCCAGCAGCTTGTGGAGTGGGGAACAAGGAAAACTGTTTTTT. It codes for CASSLWSGEQGKLFF.

Ten or more counts support this clonotype. The chain couples TRBV12-3 or TRBV12-4 to TRBJ2-2; TRBD1 agrees at 8 bases. Losses at the gene ends were 3 bases for V and 6 bases for J; bases not matched to a gene: 6. The CDR3 spans 15 residues. The CDR3: CASSLPHRGAGELFF. CDR3 nucleotide sequence: TGTGCCAGCAGTTTGCCGCACAGGGGGGCCGGGGAGCTGTTTTTT.

This clonotype showed up many times. The V gene is TRBV7-3, the J gene TRBJ2-1, with 7 bases aligning to TRBD2. This CDR3 has 13 residues. V trimming: 7 bases; J trimming: 3 bases; junction bases outside the gene matches: 3. In germline, CDR1 is SGHTA, CDR2 FQGTGA. CDR3 in amino acids: CASTGTIYNEQFF. CDR3 bases: TGTGCCAGCACCGGGACTATCTACAATGAGCAGTTCTTC.

The chain is built from TRBV24-1 and TRBJ1-5; no reliable D call. CDR3 length equals 13 residues. Trimming stripped 4 bases from V and 6 bases from J, with 9 bases between. Germline V gives CDR1 KGHDR, CDR2 SFDVKD. The CDR3 loop reads CATSEGWAQPQHF. The CDR3 DNA is TGTGCCACCAGTGAGGGATGGGCTCAGCCCCAGCATTTT.

The chain recombines TRBV2 with TRBJ1-5, with D hard to call. Between the trimmed V and J ends, which lost 1 base and 10 bases, there was a span of 8 bases. The CDR3 has 12 residues. Germline V lookup: CDR1 SNHLY, CDR2 FYNNEI. The CDR3 here is CASSEVAEPQHF. As DNA, the CDR3 is TGTGCCAGCAGTGAAGTGGCAGAACCCCAGCATTTT.

The V and J genes are TRBV11-2 and TRBJ2-2, with D perhaps matching TRBD1 or TRBD2 (5 bases each). This CDR3 has 17 residues. The germline V gene has CDR1 SGHAT and CDR2 FQNNGV. V dropped 1 base and J dropped 1 base, with 13 bases sitting between them. CDR3 bases: TGTGCCAGCAGCTTAGTAGGGACCGCCAAGAACACCGGGGAGCTGTTTTTT. Residues: CASSLVGTAKNTGELFF. The full variable domain, its missing parts supplied by reference TRBV11-2 and TRBJ2-2, is EAGVAQSPRYKIIEKRQSVAFWCNPISGHATLYWYQQILGQGPKLLIQFQNNGVVDDSQLPKDRFSAERLKGVDSTLKIQPAKLEDSAVYLCASSLVGTAKNTGELFFGEGSRLTVL.

This clonotype occurred many times. This chain uses TRBV6-2 or TRBV6-3 with TRBJ2-2; D is possibly TRBD2 (5 bases). V dropped 1 base and J dropped 2 bases, with 11 bases sitting between them. The germline V gene encodes CDR1 MNHEY and CDR2 SVGEGT. CDR3 size: 16 residues. The CDR3 nucleotides are TGTGCCAGCAGTTACTTCGCGGGTACAAACACCGGGGAGCTGTTTTTT. This codes for CASSYFAGTNTGELFF.

This clonotype was detected ten times or more. This sequence joins TRBV19 and TRBJ1-2, with 7 nucleotides matching TRBD1. This CDR3 is built from 18 residues. The ends lost 7 bases at V and 0 bases at J; junction bases unmatched: 17. The germline CDR1 and CDR2 sequences are LNHDA and SQIVND (reference sequence). CDR3 DNA sequence: TGTGCCAGTACCGAAACTCGACCGGGACAGAGAACTAACTATGGCTACACCTTC. It codes for CASTETRPGQRTNYGYTF.

The chain employs TRBV5-1 and TRBJ2-3, with D tentatively TRBD1 (5 bases). Germline-derived CDR1 and CDR2 are SGHRS and YFSETQ. Trimming removed 0 bases from V and 4 bases from J, with 12 bases in between. The CDR3 is 15 residues long. The chain's CDR3 is CASSLAGFLADTQYF. The CDR3 DNA follows: TGCGCCAGCAGCTTGGCAGGGTTCCTGGCAGATACGCAGTATTTT.